This TCR beta chain came from a study of memory CD4+ T cells and cytomegalovirus serostatus (dated by TCRdb to the late 2010s). About the study as a whole: The approximately 35 healthy Belgian adults in the cohort included 9 who were CMV seropositive and some 25 who were CMV seronegative. To replicate a published TCR-based CMV serostatus classifier, the study sequenced CD4+ memory TCRbeta repertoires from a Belgian cohort whose cytomegalovirus serostatus was known. The full study reports these points: On the Belgian cohort, the classifier based on the original framework reached a median bootstrapped AUC of roughly 0.94, with a 95% CI of 0.76-1.00. For CMV serostatus prediction, a median bootstrapped AUC of about 0.96 was reached with the original framework, and a median bootstrapped AUC of about 0.9 was reached with a US-trained random forest. The results were read as suggesting that the CMV-associated TCR signature is, for the most part, present in the CD4+ memory repertoire. Among the roughly 160 previously reported CMV-associated TCRbeta sequences, 60 to 70 showed up in the CD4+ memory repertoires, with each one found in between one and five individuals. Only CD4+CD45RO+ memory cells were sequenced, unlike the original study, which covered naive and memory CD4+ and CD8+ populations.

The germline V gene (reference sequence) sets CDR1 to SGHAT and CDR2 to FQDESV. V and J are truncated by 2 bases and 3 bases respectively, leaving an intervening sequence of 11 bases. The cysteine opens and the phenylalanine closes a CDR3 of 14 amino acids. Of the read, only the CDR3 DNA is kept; its 42 bases are in frame from base 1. Single viable CD3+CD4+CD8-CD45RO+ cells were sorted as memory CD4+ T cells on a FACSAria II. CMV serostatus was determined using a Roche Elecsys assay that detects serum IgG against CMV pp150, pp28, p38 and p52. Once the samples were thawed, total CD4+ T cells were enriched through positive selection using CD4 magnetic microbeads. The samples came from a separate study whose specific focus was interrogating the CD4+ T cell memory repertoire. Peripheral blood mononuclear cells were isolated and cryopreserved following standard operating procedures; serum was stored at -80 °C. CD3-PerCP (BW264/56), CD4-APC (RPA-T4), CD45RO-PE (UCHT1) and CD8-Pacific Orange (3B5) antibodies were used for staining, and non-viable cells were excluded with Sytox blue.

With regard to this clone: The target of this receptor is not known. The record has no base qualities; no much larger clone is one base away.

Genomic DNA was extracted from sorted cells with the Quick-DNA Microprep Kit. Amplification of TCRbeta DNA was done with the immunoSEQ hsTCRbeta kit, following the protocol from the manufacturer. An Illumina MiSeq instrument was used to sequence the TCRbeta libraries. Per the original workflow: Once out-of-frame sequences had been removed, approximately 2,000,000 distinct TCRbeta sequences were left, which works out to an average of around 73,000 per individual. Two values were used to score each individual: the count of roughly 150 previously reported CMV-associated TCRbeta sequences and the total count of productive distinct TCRbeta sequences. A beta-binomial model was reimplemented in Python, and scikit-learn random forests with default parameters were trained on data from the US cohort. Classifier performance on the Belgian cohort was summarized as median AUC with percentile confidence intervals over 10,000 bootstrap iterations. The immuneACCESS repertoire file appears here via TCRdb, limited to in-frame rearrangements. These files lack a portion of the clones; in checked studies, under half of the deficit traces to unresolved V genes, and the cause of the others is not known. Clone size and the V and J calls come from that table; the DNA yielded D and trimming. The sample table contains 50,000 or so clones; only one count was recorded for 82% of them. The ten largest clones represent roughly 0.54% of the sample.

The source is an adult in good health and CMV-seronegative. The chain couples TRBV11-1 to TRBJ2-7; perhaps TRBD2 is the D gene, with 6 bases matching. Sequencing input: memory CD4+ T cells from blood. The CDR3 region reads CASSLSEGSYEQYF. The nucleotide sequence is given as TGTGCCAGCAGCTTATCGGAGGGGAGCTACGAGCAGTACTTC.